The T cell receptor (beta chain) under discussion was sequenced for a study of T cells in tuberculosis. Study-wide points: T cells binding CD1B-GMM tetramer weakly possibly escaped the sort.

Sequencing of TCR-alpha and TCR-beta chains was unpaired. Generated by immunoSEQ multiplex PCR, the TCRdb table keeps only in-frame clones and is missing some. The table lists some 60,000 clones, approximately 81% of them singletons. After thawing and overnight rest, PBMC were stained with GMM-loaded CD1B tetramer, viability dye and anti-CD3 for sorting. The lipid loaded on the CD1B tetramers was C32 glucose monomycolate from Rhodococcus equi. The V end lost 0 bases, the J end lost 5 bases, and 4 bases lay between the germline ends. The CDR3 loop spans 12 amino acids. From germline, CDR1 is LNHNV and CDR2 YYDKDF (reference sequence).

The chain employs TRBV15 and TRBJ1-2; D ambiguous. Sequencing was performed on CD1b-GMM tetramer-negative cells sorted from PBMCs. This TCR derives from an adult woman with latent tuberculosis. For the CDR3, the DNA is TGTGCCACCAGCAGAGATCAGTATGGCTACACCTTC. Translated, it gives CATSRDQYGYTF. Supplemented by reference TRBV15 and TRBJ1-2, the full variable domain reads DAMVIQNPRYQVTQFGKPVTLSCSQTLNHNVMYWYQQKSSQAPKLLFHYYDKDFNNEADTPDNFQSRRPNTSFCFLDIRSPGLGDTAMYLCATSRDQYGYTFGSGTRLTVV.